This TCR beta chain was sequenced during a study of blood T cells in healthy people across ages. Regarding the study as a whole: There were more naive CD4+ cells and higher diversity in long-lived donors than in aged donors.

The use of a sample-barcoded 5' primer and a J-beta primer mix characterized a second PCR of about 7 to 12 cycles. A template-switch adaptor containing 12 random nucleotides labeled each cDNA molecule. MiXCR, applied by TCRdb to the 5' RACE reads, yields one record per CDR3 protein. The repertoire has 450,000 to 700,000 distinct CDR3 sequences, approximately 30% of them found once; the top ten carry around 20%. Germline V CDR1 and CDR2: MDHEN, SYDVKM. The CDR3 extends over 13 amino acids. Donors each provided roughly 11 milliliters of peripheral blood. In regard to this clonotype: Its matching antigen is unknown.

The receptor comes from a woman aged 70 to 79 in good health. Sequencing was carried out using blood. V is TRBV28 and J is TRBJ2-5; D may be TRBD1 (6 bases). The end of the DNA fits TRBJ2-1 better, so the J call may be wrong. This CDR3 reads CARLRDNYNEQFF. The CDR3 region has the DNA TGTGCCAGACTCCGGGACAACTACAATGAGCAGTTCTTC.